The 15 T cell receptor beta chains reported below all come from one sample, sequenced in a study of cytomegalovirus exposure and HLA in healthy donors. Amplification used 60 Vbeta primers and 13 Jbeta primers. Using immunoSEQ multiplex PCR, the repertoire was profiled, and TCRdb retains in-frame clones only, with some absent. Here the sample spans more than 100,000 clones, 82% being singletons. What was sequenced was PBMCs. Receptor source: a woman between 50 and 59 years old in good health and CMV-seropositive.

The J gene is TRBJ2-2, the V gene TRBV9; the D is unclear. There are 14 residues in the CDR3. Trimming left V 3 bases short and J 4 bases short, with 10 bases between. Germline V gives CDR1 SGDLS, CDR2 YYNGEE. The CDR3 DNA reads as TGTGCCAGCAGCGCCCGTCGCGTCACCGGGGAGCTGTTTTTT. Its protein product is CASSARRVTGELFF.

V usage is TRBV6-5 and J usage is TRBJ2-5; D might be TRBD1 (6 bases). CDR1 and CDR2 (germline): MNHEY, SVGAGI. This CDR3 has 13 residues. The V and J ends lost 8 bases and 0 bases respectively, with 10 bases between them. In DNA, the CDR3 is TGTGCCAGCCGGACAGACTACCAAGAGACCCAGTACTTC. Translation: CASRTDYQETQYF.

The V call is TRBV15, the J call TRBJ2-3; 7 nucleotides agree with TRBD2. Unmatched junction bases numbered 2, after V lost 8 bases and J lost 0 bases. The CDR3 spans 13 residues. Germline-derived CDR1 and CDR2 are LNHNV and YYDKDF (reference sequence). CDR3 residues: CATGRGSTDTQYF. The CDR3 region has the DNA TGTGCCACCGGGCGGGGGAGCACAGATACGCAGTATTTT.

V and J are TRBV27 and TRBJ1-1; weak D call: TRBD1 (6 bases). This CDR3 has 13 amino acids. V dropped 5 bases and J dropped 11 bases, with 18 bases sitting between them. CDR1 MNHEY and CDR2 SMNVEV come from the germline V gene (reference sequence). The CDR3 region is CASSHSTGPRAFF. The CDR3 DNA is TGTGCCAGCAGTCACTCGACAGGCCCGAGGGCTTTCTTT.

As for this clone: One end of the junction does not line up with germline, which may come from a read error. The same CDR3 can be traced to other DNA sequences in this sample. The chain recombines TRBV28 with TRBJ2-6; D possibly corresponds to TRBD2 (7 bases). Germline V gene sequence: CDR1 MDHEN, CDR2 SYDVKM. The CDR3 totals 16 residues. CDR3 DNA sequence: TGTGCCAGTACCCGGGGGGCCTCCTCTGGGGCCAACGGCCTGACTTTC. It codes for CASTRGASSGANGLTF.

This clone turned up a few times. The chain carries TRBV7-9 and TRBJ2-1; maybe TRBD2 (5 bases). Germline CDR1 is SEHNR and CDR2 is FQNEAQ (reference sequence). There are 17 residues in the CDR3. Trimming cost V 4 bases and J 2 bases, with 18 bases left between them. The CDR3 here is CASSSPLRGQAYNEQFF. The CDR3 DNA reads TGTGCCAGCAGCTCCCCCCTTCGAGGGCAAGCCTACAATGAGCAGTTCTTC.

The chain employs TRBV19 and TRBJ1-5; D possibly corresponds to TRBD1 (6 bases). Trimming removed 1 base from V and 5 bases from J, with 12 bases in between. Germline loops: CDR1 LNHDA, CDR2 SQIVND (reference sequence). The CDR3 runs to 15 residues. CDR3 residues: CASSIGTVWDQPQHF. The CDR3 DNA reads TGTGCCAGTAGTATAGGGACAGTTTGGGATCAGCCCCAGCATTTT.

The rearrangement links TRBV6-5 to TRBJ1-2; 7 bases are shared with TRBD1. Trimming at V came to 10 bases and at J to 4 bases, leaving 12 bases not matched to a gene. CDR3 length: 14 amino acids. Germline V gives CDR1 MNHEY, CDR2 SVGAGI. The CDR3 loop is CATMHSGQTYGYTF. CDR3 coding DNA: TGTGCCACCATGCACTCGGGACAGACCTATGGCTACACCTTC.

The V call is TRBV2, the J call TRBJ1-6; TRBD1 might be the D (6 bases). Germline-derived CDR1 and CDR2 are SNHLY and FYNNEI. This CDR3 has 15 amino acids. V lost 2 bases to trimming and J lost 6 bases, with 11 bases between them. The CDR3 DNA follows: TGTGCCAGCAGTGAATTAGGCAGGGGTAATTCACCCCTCCACTTT. Translation gives CASSELGRGNSPLHF.

This sequence joins TRBV10-1 and TRBJ2-2, with D possibly being TRBD1 (6 bases). V was pared by 9 bases and J by 0 bases, with 14 bases between. This CDR3 comprises 15 residues. The germline V gene encodes CDR1 WNHNN and CDR2 SYGVQD (reference sequence). Here the CDR3 DNA reads TGCGCCAGTCCCAGGGGTAGTTCGAACACCGGGGAGCTGTTTTTT. Protein: CASPRGSSNTGELFF.

The chain is built from TRBV7-8 and TRBJ1-6; D perhaps matches TRBD1 (6 bases). The CDR3 has 16 amino acids. CDR1 and CDR2 from the germline V gene are SGHVS and FQNEAQ. Trimming removed 5 bases from V and 4 bases from J, with 15 bases in between. The CDR3 is CASSRSRDTYNSPLHF. DNA of the CDR3: TGTGCCAGCAGCCGGTCCCGGGACACGTATAATTCACCCCTCCACTTT.

V gene TRBV10-3 combines with J gene TRBJ1-2; 7 bases are shared with TRBD1. V was pared by 5 bases and J by 4 bases, with 4 bases of the junction left unmatched. This CDR3 region has 13 residues. CDR1 and CDR2 (germline): ENHRY, SYGVKD. CDR3 DNA: TGTGCCATCAGTCCCGGGACAGTCTATGGCTACACCTTC. As protein: CAISPGTVYGYTF.

This chain connects TRBV18 to TRBJ2-7; D not resolved. The V and J ends lost 2 bases and 0 bases respectively, with 14 bases between them. This CDR3 has 16 residues. Germline V gene sequence: CDR1 KGHSH, CDR2 LQKENI. The CDR3 region has the DNA TGTGCCAGCTCACCATACGGCGGTGAGGCCTCCTACGAGCAGTACTTC. As protein: CASSPYGGEASYEQYF.

The chain couples TRBV5-4 to TRBJ1-6, with 11 bases lining up with TRBD1. Trimming cost V 4 bases and J 7 bases; bases outside gene matches: 1. The CDR3 runs to 14 residues. Germline CDR1 SGHNT, CDR2 YYREEE (reference sequence). The CDR3 bases are TGTGCCAGCAGCCGGGACAGGGGGAATTCACCCCTCCACTTT. Encoded protein: CASSRDRGNSPLHF.

The rearrangement links TRBV30 to TRBJ1-6; D unclear. Germline loops: CDR1 GTSNPN, CDR2 SVGIG (reference sequence). The CDR3 runs 15 residues. Deletions cut 4 bases from V and 1 base from J, with 11 bases between. This chain's CDR3 is CAWTDFDSYNSPLHF. The DNA of the CDR3 is TGTGCCTGGACAGATTTCGATTCCTATAATTCACCCCTCCACTTT.